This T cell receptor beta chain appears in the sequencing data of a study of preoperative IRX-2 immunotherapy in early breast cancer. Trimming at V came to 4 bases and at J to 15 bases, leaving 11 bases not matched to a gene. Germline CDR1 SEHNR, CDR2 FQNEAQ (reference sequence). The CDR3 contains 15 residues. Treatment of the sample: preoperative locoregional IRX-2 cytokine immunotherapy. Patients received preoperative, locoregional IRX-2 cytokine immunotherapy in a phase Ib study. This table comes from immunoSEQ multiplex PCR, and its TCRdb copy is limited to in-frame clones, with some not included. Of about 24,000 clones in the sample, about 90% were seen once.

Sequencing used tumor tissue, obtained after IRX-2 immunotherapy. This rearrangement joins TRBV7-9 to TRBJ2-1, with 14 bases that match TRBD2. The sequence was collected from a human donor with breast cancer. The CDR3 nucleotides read TGTGCCAGCAGCTCACCGGGACTAGCGGGGGCCGGGTTGTTCTTC. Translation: CASSSPGLAGAGLFF.